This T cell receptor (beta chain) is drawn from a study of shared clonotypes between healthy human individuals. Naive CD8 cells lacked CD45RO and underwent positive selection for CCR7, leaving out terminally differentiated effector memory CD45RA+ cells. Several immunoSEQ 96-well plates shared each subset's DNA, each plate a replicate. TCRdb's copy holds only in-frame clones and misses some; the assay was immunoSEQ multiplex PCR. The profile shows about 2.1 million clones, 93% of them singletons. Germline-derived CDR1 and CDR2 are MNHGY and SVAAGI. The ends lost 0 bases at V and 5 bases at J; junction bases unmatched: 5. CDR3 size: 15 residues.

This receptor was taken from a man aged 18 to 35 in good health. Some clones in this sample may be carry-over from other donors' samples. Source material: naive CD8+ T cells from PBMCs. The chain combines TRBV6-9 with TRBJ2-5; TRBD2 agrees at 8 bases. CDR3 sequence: CASSYSSGRRETQYF. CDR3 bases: TGTGCCAGCAGTTATTCGAGCGGGAGACGCGAGACCCAGTACTTC.